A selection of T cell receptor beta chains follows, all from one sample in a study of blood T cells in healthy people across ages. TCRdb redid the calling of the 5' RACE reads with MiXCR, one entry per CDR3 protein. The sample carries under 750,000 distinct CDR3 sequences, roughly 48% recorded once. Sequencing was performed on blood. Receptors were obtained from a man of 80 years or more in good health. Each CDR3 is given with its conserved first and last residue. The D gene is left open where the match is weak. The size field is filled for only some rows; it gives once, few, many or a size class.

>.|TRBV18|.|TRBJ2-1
TGTGCCAGCTCAACCGGGCCAACCTCCTCCTACAATGGGCAGTTCTTC
CASSTGPTSSYNGQFF
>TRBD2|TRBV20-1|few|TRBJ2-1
TGCAGTGCTATCGGGACTAGCGGGAGTGTTAGGTCGGGGAATGAGCAGTTCTTC
CSAIGTSGSVRSGNEQFF
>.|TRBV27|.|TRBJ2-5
TGTGCCAGCAGCTCCGGGCCTCAAGAGACCCAGTACTTC
CASSSGPQETQYF
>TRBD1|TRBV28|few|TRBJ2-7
TGTGCCAGCAGGGTGGGACAGGGCTACGAGCAGTACTTC
CASRVGQGYEQYF
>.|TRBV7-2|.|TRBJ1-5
TGTGCCAGCAGCTTCGGTCGCGGGATTGACTTCAGGCAGCCCCAGCATTTT
CASSFGRGIDFRQPQHF
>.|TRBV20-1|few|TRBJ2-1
TGCAGTGCTTGGGGGGCTGGGACCTGGAATGAGCAGTTCTTC
CSAWGAGTWNEQFF
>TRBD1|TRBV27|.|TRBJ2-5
TGTGCCAGCAGTTTAGGGACACAGGGGGAGACCCAGTACTTC
CASSLGTQGETQYF
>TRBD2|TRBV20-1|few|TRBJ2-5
TGCAGTGCTAGAACCTCTAGCGGGGGAGGAGAGACCCAGTACTTC
CSARTSSGGGETQYF
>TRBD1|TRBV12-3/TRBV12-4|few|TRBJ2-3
TGTGCCAGCAGTTTGGACAGGGGGGCAGATACGCAGTATTTT
CASSLDRGADTQYF
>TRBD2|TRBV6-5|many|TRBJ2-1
TGTGCCAGCAGTTACTCAGTTGTCGGGAGGGCCAGGGAGCAGTTCTTC
CASSYSVVGRAREQFF
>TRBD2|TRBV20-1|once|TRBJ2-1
TGCAGTCTCTACTACGGGGGGAACAATGAGCAGTTCTTC
CSLYYGGNNEQFF
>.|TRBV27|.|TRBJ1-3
TGTGCCAGCAGTTTAAGAAGGTCTGGAAACACCATATATTTT
CASSLRRSGNTIYF
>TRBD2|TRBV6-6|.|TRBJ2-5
TGTGCCAGCAGTTACTCGCGGGAGGTCGAAGAGACCCAGTACTTC
CASSYSREVEETQYF
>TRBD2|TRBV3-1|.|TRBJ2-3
TGTGCCAGCAGCCTCCGGACTAGTCGGGATACGCAGTATTTT
CASSLRTSRDTQYF
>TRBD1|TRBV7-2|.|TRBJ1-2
TGTGCCAGCAGCTTAGGCCCGTACGACAGGGTTACGTTTCGCTACACCTTC
CASSLGPYDRVTFRYTF
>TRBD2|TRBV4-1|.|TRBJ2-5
TGCGCCAGCAGCCAAGAAAGGCGGGGGGGACAAGAGACCCAGTACTTC
CASSQERRGGQETQYF
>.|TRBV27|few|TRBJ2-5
TGTGCCAGCAGCCAAGATCCCAGGGGAGCAGAGACCCAGTACTTC
CASSQDPRGAETQYF
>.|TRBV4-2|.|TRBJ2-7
TGTGCCGGCAGCCAAAGAGGGGGCGAGCAGTACTTC
CAGSQRGGEQYF
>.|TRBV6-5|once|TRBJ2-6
TGTGCCAGCAGTTTTACAAGGCCCGCCGGGGCCAACGTCCTGACTTTC
CASSFTRPAGANVLTF
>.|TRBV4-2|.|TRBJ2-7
TGTGCCAGCAGCCAAGTATCAGCGGAGGAGTACAATGAGCAGTACTTC
CASSQVSAEEYNEQYF
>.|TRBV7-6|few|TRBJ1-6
TGTGCCAGCAGCTTGACGAGTACTGTTTATAATTCACCCCTCCACTTT
CASSLTSTVYNSPLHF
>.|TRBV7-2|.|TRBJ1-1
TGTGCCAGCAGCCCCGACGGTCGGCACACTGAAGCTTTCTTT
CASSPDGRHTEAFF
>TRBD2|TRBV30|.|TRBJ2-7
TGTGCCTGGAGCGCGGGCCTGGGGCGGGAGATCTACGAGCAGTACTTC
CAWSAGLGREIYEQYF
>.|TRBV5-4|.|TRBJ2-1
TGTGCCAGCACCAACACCAAAAGATCTTACAATGAGCAGTTCTTC
CASTNTKRSYNEQFF
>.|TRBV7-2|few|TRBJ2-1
TGTGCCAGCAGCCGGGCCCCCGGAGGTGAGCAGTTCTTC
CASSRAPGGEQFF
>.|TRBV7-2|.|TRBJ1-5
TGTGCCACCTCCCAGGGCCGTAGCAATCAGCCCCAGCATTTT
CATSQGRSNQPQHF
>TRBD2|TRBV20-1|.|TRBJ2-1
TGCAGTGCCCTAGGGCAGCTAGCGGGAGAAATGCAGTTCTTC
CSALGQLAGEMQFF
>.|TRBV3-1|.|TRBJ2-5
TGTGCCAGCAGCCAAGATCAAGCTACCCGGGAGACCCAGTACTTC
CASSQDQATRETQYF
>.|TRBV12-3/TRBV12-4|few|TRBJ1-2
TGTGCCAGCACCAACGGAGGGGGGAGTAACTATGGCTACACCTTC
CASTNGGGSNYGYTF
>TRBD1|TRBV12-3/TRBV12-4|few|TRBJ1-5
TGTGCCAGCAGCACTCGGACAGGGCTGTTTGGACAGCCCCAGCATTTT
CASSTRTGLFGQPQHF
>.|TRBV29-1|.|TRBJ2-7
TGCAGCGTTGTCCAGGACTACGAGCAGTACTTC
CSVVQDYEQYF
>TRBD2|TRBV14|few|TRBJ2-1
TGTGCCAGCAGCCAAGCCGGACTAGTTTGGGAGCAGTTCTTC
CASSQAGLVWEQFF
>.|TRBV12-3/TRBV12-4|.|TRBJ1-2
TGTGCCAGCAGTTTTTCAATGAGCAACTATGGCTACACCTTC
CASSFSMSNYGYTF
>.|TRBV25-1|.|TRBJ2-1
TGTGCCAGCAGTCCCCCGGGACCAGTCGACTACAATGAGCAGTTCTTC
CASSPPGPVDYNEQFF
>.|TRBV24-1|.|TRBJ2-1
TGTGCCACCAGTGATTTCGGAGGGCGCGAGCAGTTCTTC
CATSDFGGREQFF
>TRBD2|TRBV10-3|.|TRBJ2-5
TGTGCCATCAGTGATTGGGAGAGCGGGGGGGCCCGAGAGACCCAGTACTTC
CAISDWESGGARETQYF
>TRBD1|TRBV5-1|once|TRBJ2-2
TGCGCCAGCAGAACCGGGACAGGATCGTCGCCGGCGAACACCGGGGAGCTGTTTTTT
CASRTGTGSSPANTGELFF
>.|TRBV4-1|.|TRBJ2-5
TGCGCCAGCAGCCCGCAGGGTTTGCAAGAGACCCAGTACTTC
CASSPQGLQETQYF
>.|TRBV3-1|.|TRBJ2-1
TGTGCCAGCAGCCAAGAAGGAGGCCATGAGCAGTTCTTC
CASSQEGGHEQFF
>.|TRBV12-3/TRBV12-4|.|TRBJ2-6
TGTGGATCATCTGGGGCCAACGTCCTGACTTTC
CGSSGANVLTF
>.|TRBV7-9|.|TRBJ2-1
TGTGCCAACACAAGGGGGGGGACCTACAATGAGCAGTTCTTC
CANTRGGTYNEQFF